The rows below give T cell receptor beta chains drawn from one sample of a study of cytomegalovirus exposure and HLA in healthy donors. Only in-frame clones appear in the TCRdb table, and some are missing; sequencing was by immunoSEQ multiplex PCR. This table holds a few hundred thousand clones, about 90% found once. Sequenced material: PBMCs. Receptors originate from a woman under 30 in good health and CMV-seronegative. CDR3s include the opening cysteine and the closing phenylalanine or tryptophan. Only part of the rows carry a size: once, few, many, or a class if the clone is expanded.

j_call,v_call,clone_size,cdr3_aa
TRBJ1-6,TRBV5-1,NA,CASSLAGNNSPLHF
TRBJ1-6,TRBV9,NA,CASSAHKDRVGSLHF
TRBJ1-1,TRBV29-1,once,CSVHRVSEAFF
TRBJ1-1,TRBV2,NA,CASSPPSKTNTEAFF
TRBJ1-2,TRBV6-1,NA,CASSMGDNYGYTF
TRBJ2-5,TRBV19,once,CASSLGLAGIGVQETQYF
TRBJ1-5,TRBV7-2,NA,CASSLVGGQSNQPQHF
TRBJ2-1,TRBV6-4,many,CASSEGDRNEQFF
TRBJ1-2,TRBV10-3,NA,CAIGGGSGYTF
TRBJ2-3,TRBV7-6,NA,CASSLDEAGSDTQYF
TRBJ2-3,TRBV5-1,NA,CASSPPSGETDTQYF
TRBJ2-1,TRBV19,NA,CASSRATGGYNEQFF
TRBJ2-7,TRBV29-1,NA,CSVGRGPYEQYF
TRBJ2-1,TRBV5-1,few,CASRPPGDEQFF
TRBJ1-2,TRBV20-1,NA,CSLWSNYGYTF